The 5 T cell receptor beta chains presented below share a single source sample, sequenced in a study of cytomegalovirus exposure and HLA in healthy donors. Both 60 Vbeta primers and 13 Jbeta primers went into the PCR. TCRdb keeps only in-frame clones here, not all; method: immunoSEQ multiplex PCR. This sample yields roughly 150,000 clones, of which approximately 9% are seen a single time; 1.8% belongs to the top ten. The sample consisted of PBMCs. The source is a male donor in good health and CMV-seronegative.

The chain recombines TRBV4-2 with TRBJ2-7; D is possibly TRBD2 (6 bases). The CDR3 spans 14 residues. Trimming left V 5 bases short and J 7 bases short, with 18 bases between. From germline, CDR1 is LGHNA and CDR2 YNFKEQ. CDR3 nucleotide sequence: TGTGCCAGCAGCTCGGGACGGGTCGGGGGTGAGCAGTACTTC. Translation gives CASSSGRVGGEQYF.

This clone was seen a handful of times. This chain uses TRBV6-5 with TRBJ2-7; 10 bases match TRBD2. J was trimmed by 0 bases and V by 7 bases; bases with no gene match: 3. This CDR3 contains 14 residues. The V gene's germline CDR1 is MNHEY and CDR2 SVGAGI. CDR3 nucleotide sequence: TGTGCCAGCACCCGACTAGCGGGCTCCTACGAGCAGTACTTC. It codes for CASTRLAGSYEQYF.

The CDR3 here is CASSVRLADGTGELFF. CDR3 coding DNA: TGTGCCAGCAGCGTACGGCTAGCGGACGGCACCGGGGAGCTGTTTTTT. The genes are TRBV9 and TRBJ2-2; TRBD2 agrees at 7 bases. Trimming cost V 1 base and J 4 bases; bases outside gene matches: 7. The CDR3 runs 16 residues. Per germline, CDR1 SGDLS and CDR2 YYNGEE.

This chain connects TRBV5-1 to TRBJ2-4; no clear D gene. CDR1 is SGHRS and CDR2 is YFSETQ in the germline V gene. The CDR3 extends over 14 amino acids. V lost 0 bases, J lost 0 bases, and 4 bases lay in between. CDR3 residues: CASSLDLAKNIQYF. The CDR3 DNA reads as TGCGCCAGCAGCTTGGATCTAGCCAAAAACATTCAGTACTTC. Full variable domain (rest looked up from reference TRBV5-1 and TRBJ2-4): KAGVTQTPRYLIKTRGQQVTLSCSPISGHRSVSWYQQTPGQGLQFLFEYFSETQRNKGNFPGRFSGRQFSNSRSEMNVSTLELGDSALYLCASSLDLAKNIQYFGAGTRLSVL.

This clone occurred a few times. V gene TRBV28 combines with J gene TRBJ1-3; the D gene is possibly TRBD1 (5 bases). Trimming took off 4 bases at V and 0 bases at J, with 13 bases between the two ends. The CDR3 is 16 amino acids. Looked up from germline, CDR1 is MDHEN and CDR2 is SYDVKM. The CDR3 DNA sequence: TGTGCCAGCAGTTCCTGGGGGGGGAGCTCTGGAAACACCATATATTTT. Encoded protein: CASSSWGGSSGNTIYF.